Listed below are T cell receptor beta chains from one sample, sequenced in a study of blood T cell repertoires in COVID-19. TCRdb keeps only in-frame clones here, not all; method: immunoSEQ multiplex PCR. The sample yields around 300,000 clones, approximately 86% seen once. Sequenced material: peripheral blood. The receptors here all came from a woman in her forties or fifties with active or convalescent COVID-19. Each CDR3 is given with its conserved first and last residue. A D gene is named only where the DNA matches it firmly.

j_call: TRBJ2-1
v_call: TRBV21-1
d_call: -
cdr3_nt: TGTGCCAGCAGCATCAGGACTAGCGGGAGAGTCAATGAGCAGTTCTTC
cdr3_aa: CASSIRTSGRVNEQFF

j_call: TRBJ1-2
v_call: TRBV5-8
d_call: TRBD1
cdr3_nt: TGTGCCAGCAGCTTGGAGGCAGGGGGCCCAATACCCTATGGCTACACCTTC
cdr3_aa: CASSLEAGGPIPYGYTF

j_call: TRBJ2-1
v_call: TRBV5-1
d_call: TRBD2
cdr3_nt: TGCGCCAGCAGCTTGGTTAGCGGGATAGATGAGCAGTTCTTC
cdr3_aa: CASSLVSGIDEQFF

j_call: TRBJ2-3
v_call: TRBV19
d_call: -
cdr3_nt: TGTGCCAGCAGCGAGAACACAGATACGCAGTATTTT
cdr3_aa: CASSENTDTQYF

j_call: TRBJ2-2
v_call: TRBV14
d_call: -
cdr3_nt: TGTGCCAGCAGCCAAGCGGTTGGCGGGGAGCTGTTTTTT
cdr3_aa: CASSQAVGGELFF

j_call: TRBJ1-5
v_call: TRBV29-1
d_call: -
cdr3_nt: TGCAGCGTTACCACAGGGAATCAGCCCCAGCATTTT
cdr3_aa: CSVTTGNQPQHF

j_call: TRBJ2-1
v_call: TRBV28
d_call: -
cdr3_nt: TGTGCCAGCAGTTTAAGAGGAGAGCAGTTCTTC
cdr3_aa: CASSLRGEQFF

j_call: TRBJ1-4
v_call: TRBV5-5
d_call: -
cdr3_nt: TGTGCCAGCAGCCTCCCCCTGCAGGGACTCACAACTAATGAAAAACTGTTTTTT
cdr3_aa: CASSLPLQGLTTNEKLFF

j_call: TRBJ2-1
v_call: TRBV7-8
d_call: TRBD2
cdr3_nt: TGTGCCAGCAGCACAACTGGGTGGTGGGGACTAGCGGGAGATGAGCAGTTCTTC
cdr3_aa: CASSTTGWWGLAGDEQFF

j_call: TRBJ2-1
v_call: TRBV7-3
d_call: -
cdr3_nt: TGTGCCAGCAGCTTAGTGGGTAGCGGCTCCTACAATGAGCAGTTCTTC
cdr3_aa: CASSLVGSGSYNEQFF

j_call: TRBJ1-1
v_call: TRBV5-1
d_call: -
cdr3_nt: TGCGCCAGCAGCTTGGCCCAGACATCTAACACTGAAGCTTTCTTT
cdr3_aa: CASSLAQTSNTEAFF

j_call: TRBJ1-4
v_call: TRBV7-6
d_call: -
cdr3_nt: TGTGCCAGCAGCTTAGCCCAGTCGGTCGGCGGGTCCAAACTGTTTTTT
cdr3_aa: CASSLAQSVGGSKLFF

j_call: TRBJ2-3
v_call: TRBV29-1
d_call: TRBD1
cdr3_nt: TGCAGTGATAGGACAGGGCGGACAGATACGCAGTATTTT
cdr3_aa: CSDRTGRTDTQYF

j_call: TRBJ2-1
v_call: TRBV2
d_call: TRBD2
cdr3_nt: TGTGCCAGCAGTCCCGAAGGGCTAGCGGGCTACAATGAGCAGTTCTTC
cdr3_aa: CASSPEGLAGYNEQFF

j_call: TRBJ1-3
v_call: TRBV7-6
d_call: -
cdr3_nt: TGTGCCAGCAGCTTAATCCCCCCGATGGCAGGACTTCGGGGTCGGGGTGGAAACACCATATATTTT
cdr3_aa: CASSLIPPMAGLRGRGGNTIYF

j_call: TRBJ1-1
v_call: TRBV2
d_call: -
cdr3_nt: TGTGCCAGCAGTGGGGAGAGGGTATGGACTGAAGCTTTCTTT
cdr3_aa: CASSGERVWTEAFF

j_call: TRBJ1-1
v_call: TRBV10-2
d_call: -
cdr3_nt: TGCGCCAGCAGTGAGTCAACAGGGTCGGCTTTCTTT
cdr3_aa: CASSESTGSAFF

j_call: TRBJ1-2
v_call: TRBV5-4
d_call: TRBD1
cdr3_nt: TGTGCCAGCAGCTTGGCCGGGGGACAGGTCTATGGCTACACCTTC
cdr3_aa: CASSLAGGQVYGYTF

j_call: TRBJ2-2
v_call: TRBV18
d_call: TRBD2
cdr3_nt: TGTGCCAGCTCACCGCCGGGAGGGCGCACCGGGGAGCTGTTTTTT
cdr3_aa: CASSPPGGRTGELFF

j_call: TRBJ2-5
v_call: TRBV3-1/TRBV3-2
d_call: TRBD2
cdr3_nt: TGTGCCAGCAGCAAGGGGTTAGCGGGAGACTTGAAAGAGACCCAGTACTTC
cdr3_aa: CASSKGLAGDLKETQYF

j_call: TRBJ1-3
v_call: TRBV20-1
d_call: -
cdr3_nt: TGCAGTGCTAGTTTCCTTGACACCATATATTTT
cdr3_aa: CSASFLDTIYF

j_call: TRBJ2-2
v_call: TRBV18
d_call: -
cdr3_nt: TGTGCCAGCGCAACCTTGCCCTTTCTTGGCCCCGGGGAGCTGTTTTTT
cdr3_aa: CASATLPFLGPGELFF

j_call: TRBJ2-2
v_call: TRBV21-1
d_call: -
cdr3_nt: TGTGCCAGCAGCAAGGGTAAACAGACAGGGGGCTATACCGGGGAGCTGTTTTTT
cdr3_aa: CASSKGKQTGGYTGELFF

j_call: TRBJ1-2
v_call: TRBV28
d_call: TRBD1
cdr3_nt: TGTGCCAGCAGTTTTAGGGACAGGGATGGCTACACCTTC
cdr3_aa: CASSFRDRDGYTF

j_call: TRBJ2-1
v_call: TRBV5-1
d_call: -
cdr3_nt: TGCGCCAGCAGCTTGGATCTCTCCGACAATGAGCAGTTCTTC
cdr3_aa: CASSLDLSDNEQFF

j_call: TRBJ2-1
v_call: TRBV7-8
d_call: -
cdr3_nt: TGTGCCAGCAGACCCAGATCCCGAGAGCAGTTCTTC
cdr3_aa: CASRPRSREQFF

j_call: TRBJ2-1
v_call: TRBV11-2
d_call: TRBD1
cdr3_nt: TGTGCCAGCAGCTCTACAGGGGGCTTGCTCCAGTTCTTC
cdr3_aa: CASSSTGGLLQFF

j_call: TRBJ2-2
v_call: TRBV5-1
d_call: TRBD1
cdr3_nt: TGCGCCAGCAGCTTGTGGGGACAGGGAGATTCGAACACCGGGGAGCTGTTTTTT
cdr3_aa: CASSLWGQGDSNTGELFF